The rows below give T cell receptor beta chains drawn from one sample of a study of blood T cell repertoires in COVID-19. The table came from immunoSEQ multiplex PCR; TCRdb's copy has only in-frame clones and leaves some out. The sample consists of over 200,000 clones, around 88% of them appearing once. Sequencing was performed on peripheral blood. The receptors here all came from a woman in her twenties or thirties who had recovered from COVID-19. Both conserved end residues are part of each CDR3. Fields, in order: J gene, clone size, CDR3 length, D gene, V gene, CDR3 DNA, CDR3 protein. A D gene is named only where the DNA matches it firmly. Where a row states a size, it is once, few, many or the class of an expanded clone; other rows omit it.

TRBJ2-5 NA 15 NA TRBV7-9 TGTGCCAGCAGCCGCCGCGGACAGTCCACAGAGACCCAGTACTTC CASSRRGQSTETQYF
TRBJ2-3 NA 20 TRBD2 TRBV4-2 TGTGCCAGCAGCCAAACCCCGGGGTCTAGCGGGGGGGAAAGCACAGATACGCAGTATTTT CASSQTPGSSGGESTDTQYF
TRBJ2-2 once 14 NA TRBV5-1 TGCGCCAGCAGCTTGGCAGCGAACACCGGGGAGCTGTTTTTT CASSLAANTGELFF
TRBJ2-7 NA 19 NA TRBV7-3 TGTGCCAGCAGCTTGGGTAGCCCCTCCAGGGCAAAGATCCTCTACGAGCAGTACTTC CASSLGSPSRAKILYEQYF
TRBJ2-7 NA 15 TRBD1 TRBV4-1 TGCGCCAGCAGCCAAGGTGGGACAGGGACCGGCGAGCAGTACTTC CASSQGGTGTGEQYF
TRBJ1-5 NA 21 TRBD1 TRBV19 TGTGCCAGTAGTATAGTACTCGGGACAGGGTTTGTGATTTCTGGCAATCAGCCCCAGCATTTT CASSIVLGTGFVISGNQPQHF
TRBJ1-2 NA 17 TRBD1 TRBV19 TGTGCCAGTAGTAGTCGAGGGACAGGGGTTGTTAACTATGGCTACACCTTC CASSSRGTGVVNYGYTF
TRBJ1-2 NA 13 TRBD1 TRBV7-2 TGTGCCAGCAAACTGAGGACAGGAAGGGGCTACACCTTC CASKLRTGRGYTF
TRBJ2-7 NA 14 NA TRBV9 TGTGCCAGCAGCGTAGATGAAGGGGACTACGAGCAGTACTTC CASSVDEGDYEQYF
TRBJ1-1 NA 15 NA TRBV7-2 TGTGCCAGCAGCGTCCACCACCAGTTGAACACTGAAGCTTTCTTT CASSVHHQLNTEAFF
TRBJ1-2 NA 14 NA TRBV27 TGTGCCAGCAGACTGACAGGAATTAACTATGGCTACACCTTC CASRLTGINYGYTF
TRBJ1-1 NA 17 NA TRBV5-1 TGCGCCAGCAGCTTCACCTCCTTGGACAGCTTGAACACTGAAGCTTTCTTT CASSFTSLDSLNTEAFF
TRBJ2-7 NA 12 TRBD1 TRBV6-1 TGTGCCAGCAGTGATAGGACAGGGGGGCAGTACTTC CASSDRTGGQYF
TRBJ1-5 few 15 NA TRBV7-9 TGTGCCAGCAGCTTCGGGGAAGGTAAAGATCAGCCCCAGCATTTT CASSFGEGKDQPQHF
TRBJ2-1 NA 16 TRBD1 TRBV6-5 TGTGCCAGCAGTTACTCCGGGACAGGATTCTACAATGAGCAGTTCTTC CASSYSGTGFYNEQFF
TRBJ2-5 once 15 TRBD1 TRBV5-6 TGTGCCAGCAGCCCAGGGACAGCCCGCCAAGAGACCCAGTACTTC CASSPGTARQETQYF
TRBJ2-5 NA 17 TRBD2 TRBV3-1/TRBV3-2 TGTGCCAGCAGCCCCAGTTTCCTAGCGGGGGGACAAGAGACCCAGTACTTC CASSPSFLAGGQETQYF
TRBJ2-2 NA 15 NA TRBV24-1 TGTGCCACCAGTGATGCAGGGTTAAACACCGGGGAGCTGTTTTTT CATSDAGLNTGELFF
TRBJ2-5 NA 14 NA TRBV10-1 TGCGCCAGCAGTGAGTCCGCAGGGCAGGAGACCCAGTACTTC CASSESAGQETQYF
TRBJ2-1 NA 14 NA TRBV19 TGTGCCAGTAGGGAGGGGGCCTCCTACAATGAGCAGTTCTTC CASREGASYNEQFF
TRBJ1-1 NA 13 NA TRBV7-9 TGTGCCAGCAGCTTCGAGTCTAACACTGAAGCTTTCTTT CASSFESNTEAFF
TRBJ1-2 NA 15 TRBD1 TRBV4-3 TGCGCCAGCAGCCAAGTAACAGGGGGGAACTATGGCTACACCTTC CASSQVTGGNYGYTF
TRBJ1-1 NA 15 NA TRBV2 TGTGCCAGCAGTCCAATCGGACAGAACGTTAATGAAGCTTTCTTT CASSPIGQNVNEAFF
TRBJ2-3 NA 13 TRBD1 TRBV10-1 TGCGCCAGCAGTGAAATACAGGGGGGCACGCAGTATTTT CASSEIQGGTQYF
TRBJ2-7 NA 15 NA TRBV18 TGTGCCAGCTCCATAACAGGGGGGGCCTCCTACGAGCAGTACTTC CASSITGGASYEQYF
TRBJ1-1 NA 13 TRBD1 TRBV18 TGTGCCAGCTCAAATCAGGGGGTGCATGAAGCTTTCTTT CASSNQGVHEAFF
TRBJ1-5 NA 12 TRBD1 TRBV28 TGTGCCAGTCACAGGGGAAATCAGCCCCAGCATTTT CASHRGNQPQHF
TRBJ2-5 NA 16 NA TRBV11-2 TGTGCCAGCAGCTTATCCCCCAACGGGGGACTAGAGACCCAGTACTTC CASSLSPNGGLETQYF
TRBJ2-2 NA 11 NA TRBV9 TGTGCCAGCAGCGCTAGCGGGGAGCTGTTTTTT CASSASGELFF
TRBJ1-2 NA 14 TRBD1 TRBV11-2 TGTGCCAGCAGTTGGACAGGCTCTAACTATGGCTACACCTTC CASSWTGSNYGYTF
TRBJ2-1 NA 12 NA TRBV6-5 TGTGCCAGCAGCGGAGTACTTTTTGAGCAGTTCTTC CASSGVLFEQFF
TRBJ1-6 NA 14 NA TRBV5-4 TGTGCCAGCAGCGCCCTAGGGGGTAATTCACCCCTCCACTTT CASSALGGNSPLHF
TRBJ2-7 NA 15 NA TRBV5-1 TGCGCCAGCAGCTTGGTAGGGGTTGAAGTAGGCGAGCAGTACTTC CASSLVGVEVGEQYF
TRBJ1-2 NA 15 TRBD1 TRBV4-3 TGCGCCAGCAGCCAAGGCCGGGACAGGGTCTATGGCTACACCTTC CASSQGRDRVYGYTF
TRBJ2-3 NA 14 NA TRBV5-4 TGTGCCAGCAGCTTGTCGCAGGGTCCAGATACGCAGTATTTT CASSLSQGPDTQYF
TRBJ2-2 NA 19 TRBD2 TRBV7-2 TGTGCCAGCAGCTTAGCGGATTTACTAGCGGGGGCGCTCACCGGGGAGCTGTTTTTT CASSLADLLAGALTGELFF
TRBJ1-5 NA 16 TRBD1 TRBV2 TGTGCCAGCAGCCCCGGGACAGGGTCACTGGGTGAGCCCCAGCATTTT CASSPGTGSLGEPQHF
TRBJ2-7 NA 13 NA TRBV27 TGTGCCAGCAGGACAATCGGGACCTACGAGCAGTACTTC CASRTIGTYEQYF
TRBJ2-1 NA 16 TRBD2 TRBV3-1/TRBV3-2 TGTGCCAGCAGCCAAGGCGGCGGGGGAGTTAACAATGAGCAGTTCTTC CASSQGGGGVNNEQFF
TRBJ2-5 NA 16 TRBD2 TRBV5-4 TGTGCCAGCACCGGACTAGCGGGCCCTCAGGGAGAGACCCAGTACTTC CASTGLAGPQGETQYF
TRBJ2-7 NA 18 TRBD2 TRBV4-2 TGTGCCAGCAGCCAAGCCCAGGGACTAGCGGGGGCATCCTACGAGCAGTACTTC CASSQAQGLAGASYEQYF
TRBJ2-1 many 14 NA TRBV7-9 TGTGCCAGCAGCTCCAGACTCCTTTGGAATGAGCAGTTCTTC CASSSRLLWNEQFF
TRBJ1-5 NA 17 NA TRBV7-2 TGTGCCAGCAGCTTAGGGAGGGGCACAACAAGCAATCAGCCCCAGCATTTT CASSLGRGTTSNQPQHF
TRBJ1-1 NA 16 NA TRBV5-4 TGTGCCAGCAGTCACTGGAGGGCAGGTGGGAACACTGAAGCTTTCTTT CASSHWRAGGNTEAFF
TRBJ1-2 NA 16 NA TRBV9 TGTGCCAGCAGCGTAGCTACGCCTACTACAAGAGATGGCTACACCTTC CASSVATPTTRDGYTF
TRBJ1-1 NA 14 NA TRBV5-6 TGTGCCAGCAGCTTATCGGGAAGAAACACTGAAGCTTTCTTT CASSLSGRNTEAFF
TRBJ1-6 NA 15 NA TRBV27 TGTGCCAGCAGTCCGACGGCAGGGAGGAATTCACCCCTCCACTTT CASSPTAGRNSPLHF
TRBJ1-2 NA 15 NA TRBV4-3 TGCGCCAGCAGCCAAGGGGCTCGCCAAAACTATGGCTACACCTTC CASSQGARQNYGYTF
TRBJ2-1 NA 14 TRBD1 TRBV5-1 TGCGCCAGCAGCTTGGGGGCAGGGGGCGATGAGCAGTTCTTC CASSLGAGGDEQFF
TRBJ2-7 NA 14 TRBD2 TRBV6-2/TRBV6-3 TGTGCCAGCAGCGCGGGACTAGCGGGGGGGGAGCAGTACTTC CASSAGLAGGEQYF
TRBJ1-5 once 13 NA TRBV6-1 TGTGCCAGCAGTGAGGGGCTCAATCAGCCCCAGCATTTT CASSEGLNQPQHF
TRBJ1-1 NA 13 NA TRBV13 TGTGCCAGCAGCTTAGTCGGCGGCACTGAAGCTTTCTTT CASSLVGGTEAFF
TRBJ1-1 NA 12 NA TRBV6-2/TRBV6-3 TGTGTCAGCAGTTACGGCTACACTGAAGCTTTCTTT CVSSYGYTEAFF
TRBJ1-4 NA 15 NA TRBV4-1 TGCGCCAGCAGCCAAGAGGGCCAAATGAATGAAAAACTGTTTTTT CASSQEGQMNEKLFF
TRBJ1-3 NA 14 TRBD1 TRBV2 TGTGCCAGCAGTGGGGTAGGGGGCGGAAACACCATATATTTT CASSGVGGGNTIYF
TRBJ1-2 NA 15 NA TRBV4-3 TGCGCCAGCAGCCAAGATCTGGCCCTGAACTATGGCTACACCTTC CASSQDLALNYGYTF
TRBJ2-7 NA 13 NA TRBV9 TGTGCCAGCAGCGTAGGCGCGGCCTACGAGCAGTACTTC CASSVGAAYEQYF